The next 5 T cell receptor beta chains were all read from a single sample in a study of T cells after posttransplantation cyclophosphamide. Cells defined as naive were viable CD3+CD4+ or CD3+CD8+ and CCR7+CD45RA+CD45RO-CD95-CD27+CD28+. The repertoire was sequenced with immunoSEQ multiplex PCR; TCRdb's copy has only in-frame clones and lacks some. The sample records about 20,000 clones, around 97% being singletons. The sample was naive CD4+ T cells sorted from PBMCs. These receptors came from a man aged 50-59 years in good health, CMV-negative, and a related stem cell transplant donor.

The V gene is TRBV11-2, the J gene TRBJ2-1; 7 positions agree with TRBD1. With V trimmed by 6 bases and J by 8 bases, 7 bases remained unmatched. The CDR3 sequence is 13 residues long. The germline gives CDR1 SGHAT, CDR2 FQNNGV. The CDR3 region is CASRTTGIHEQFF. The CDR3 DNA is TGTGCCAGCAGAACGACAGGGATCCATGAGCAGTTCTTC.

The CDR3 region has the DNA TGCGCCAGCAGCCGACGGCGGGGGGGAGGCGACGAGCAGTACTTC. It encodes CASSRRRGGGDEQYF. V and J are TRBV5-1 and TRBJ2-7, with TRBD2 matching over 9 bases. Germline CDR1 is SGHRS and CDR2 is YFSETQ. V gave up 4 bases and J gave up 5 bases; unmatched junction bases: 10. The CDR3 loop spans 15 amino acids.

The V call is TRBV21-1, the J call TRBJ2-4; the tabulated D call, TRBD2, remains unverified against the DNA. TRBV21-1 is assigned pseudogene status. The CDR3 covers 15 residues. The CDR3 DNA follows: TGTGCCAGCAGCAAGGTTACCGGAGGCAAAAACATTCAGTACTTC. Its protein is CASSKVTGGKNIQYF.

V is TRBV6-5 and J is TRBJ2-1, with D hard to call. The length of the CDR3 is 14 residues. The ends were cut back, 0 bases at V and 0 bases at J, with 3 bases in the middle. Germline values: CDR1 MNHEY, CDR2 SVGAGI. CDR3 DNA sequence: TGTGCCAGCAGTTACTCGAGCTCCTACAATGAGCAGTTCTTC. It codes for CASSYSSSYNEQFF.

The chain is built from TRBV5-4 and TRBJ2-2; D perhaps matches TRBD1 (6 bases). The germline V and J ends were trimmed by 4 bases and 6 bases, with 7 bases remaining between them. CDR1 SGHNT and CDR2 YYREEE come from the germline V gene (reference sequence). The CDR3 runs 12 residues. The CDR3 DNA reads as TGTGCCAGCAGCGCAGGGGCCGGGGAGCTGTTTTTT. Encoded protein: CASSAGAGELFF.